This entry features one TCR beta chain sequence. The antigen remains undetermined. The data derive from a study of shared clonotypes between healthy human individuals. Background on the study: Each donor had three CD4 naive, three CD4 memory, two CD8 naive and one CD8 memory plate. Study conclusions and caveats: Donor scarcity curtailed the genetic and exposure-history diversity represented herein. Of the naive CD4 clonotypes, approximately 5% were shared across a few donors.

The repertoire was sequenced with immunoSEQ multiplex PCR; TCRdb's copy has only in-frame clones and lacks some. The sample yields around 1.6 million clones, 95% to 99% seen once. The CDR3 totals 16 residues. The trim removed 8 bases at V and 2 bases at J, leaving 12 bases unmatched. Germline V CDR1 and CDR2: LNHDA, SQIVND (reference sequence). The gene calls are TRBV19 and TRBJ1-5; 7 bases align to TRBD1. The clonotype was recovered from a man aged 25-45 years in good health. The specimen was naive CD4+ T cells sorted from blood. Subset given: CD45RA+ positively selected. The DNA for the CDR3 is TGTGCCAGTGCCCTAACACAGGGGAATGGCAATCAGCCCCAGCATTTT. It codes for CASALTQGNGNQPQHF.